Listed below are T cell receptor beta chains from one sample, sequenced in a study of T cell responses to AZD1222 COVID-19 vaccine. Using immunoSEQ multiplex PCR, the repertoire was profiled, and TCRdb retains in-frame clones only, with some absent. Of about 110,000 clones listed, under 95% are singletons. The sequencing here drew on peripheral blood, taken on day 0 of AZD1222 vaccination. Receptors were obtained from an adult in good health. Each CDR3 is given with its conserved first and last residue. Fields, in order: clone size, V gene, J gene, D gene, CDR3 DNA, CDR3 protein. D genes are given only for firm matches. Rows may omit the clone size; those that give it use once, few, many or a size class.

-	TRBV7-2	TRBJ2-2	-	TGTGCCAGCAGCTTATCGCACACCGGGGAGCTGTTTTTT	CASSLSHTGELFF
-	TRBV24-1	TRBJ2-1	TRBD1	TGTGCCACCAGTGGAGGGGGCGTAAGGAATGAGCAGTTCTTC	CATSGGGVRNEQFF
-	TRBV2	TRBJ1-5	-	TGTGCCAGCAGCTCCAGGGAAAGACAGCCCCAGCATTTT	CASSSRERQPQHF
-	TRBV4-3	TRBJ2-3	TRBD2	TGCGCCAGCAGCCAAGATGGCAGCGGGGCAGATACGCAGTATTTT	CASSQDGSGADTQYF
many	TRBV7-3	TRBJ2-7	-	TGTGCCAGCAGCTTAACCTACGAGCAGTACTTC	CASSLTYEQYF
-	TRBV7-2	TRBJ2-3	-	TGTGCCAGCAGCTTCGGACTCCCGAGGGATACGCAGTATTTT	CASSFGLPRDTQYF
-	TRBV18	TRBJ1-2	TRBD1	TGTGCCAGCTCCGGACAGGGTGATGGTGGCTACACCTTC	CASSGQGDGGYTF
-	TRBV4-2	TRBJ1-4	-	TGTGCCAGCAGCCAGGGAGTGAGTGAAAAACTGTTTTTT	CASSQGVSEKLFF
-	TRBV27	TRBJ1-2	TRBD1	TGTGCCAGCAGGTGGGACAGGTTACCTTGGAGCTACACCTTC	CASRWDRLPWSYTF
-	TRBV6-5	TRBJ2-1	TRBD2	TGTGCCAGCAGCCTCACTAGCGGACTCTACAATGAGCAGTTCTTC	CASSLTSGLYNEQFF
-	TRBV27	TRBJ2-5	-	TGTGCCAGCAGTTTTACCGGAGAGACCCAGTACTTC	CASSFTGETQYF
-	TRBV28	TRBJ2-7	-	TGTGCCAGCAGCCCACGGGACTGGGGGGACGAGCAGTACTTC	CASSPRDWGDEQYF
once	TRBV19	TRBJ1-1	-	TGTGCCAGTAGTCTCCAGGGGTCGGGCACTGAAGCTTTCTTT	CASSLQGSGTEAFF
-	TRBV9	TRBJ1-1	-	TGTGCCAGCAGCGTACAGGGGAGTCAAGCTTTCTTT	CASSVQGSQAFF
-	TRBV6-5	TRBJ1-2	TRBD1	TGTGCCAGCCGCTATACAGGGGGCGTTTATGGCTACACCTTC	CASRYTGGVYGYTF
-	TRBV4-3	TRBJ1-3	-	TGCGCCAGCAGCCAAGATCCCGGGACAAGTGGAAACACCATATATTTT	CASSQDPGTSGNTIYF
-	TRBV6-5	TRBJ1-3	TRBD1	TGTGCCAGCCGTTATAACAGGGGATCGGGAAACACCATATATTTT	CASRYNRGSGNTIYF
once	TRBV9	TRBJ2-3	-	TGTGCCAGCAGCGTGGGGGGCGGCCGACCCACGCAGTATTTT	CASSVGGGRPTQYF
-	TRBV7-2	TRBJ1-6	-	TGTGCCAGCAGCTTACCTAATAATTCACCCCTCCACTTT	CASSLPNNSPLHF
-	TRBV12-5	TRBJ2-3	-	TGTGCTAGTGCCGCCGGGACCCCGACGCAGTATTTT	CASAAGTPTQYF
once	TRBV4-3	TRBJ1-1	-	TGCGCCAGCAGCTCCCTAGGGGGGGGGAACACTGAAGCTTTCTTT	CASSSLGGGNTEAFF
-	TRBV7-2	TRBJ2-5	TRBD2	TGTGCCAGCAGCCCAGGACTAGCGGGAGTATCGAAGACCCAGTACTTC	CASSPGLAGVSKTQYF
-	TRBV6-5	TRBJ1-3	-	TGTGCCAGCAGTTACTCGGGGGTCTCTGGAAACACCATATATTTT	CASSYSGVSGNTIYF
-	TRBV20-1	TRBJ2-3	TRBD1	TGCAGTGCTAGTCGGGACAGAGACACAGATACGCAGTATTTT	CSASRDRDTDTQYF
few	TRBV4-2	TRBJ1-1	TRBD1	TGTGCCAGCAGCCAGCACCCCGGGACAGGGTCGTCTGAAGCTTTCTTT	CASSQHPGTGSSEAFF
-	TRBV7-2	TRBJ1-5	-	TGTGCCAGCAGCTTAGCGTCAGGGCAAGGTCAGCCCCAGCATTTT	CASSLASGQGQPQHF
-	TRBV5-1	TRBJ1-1	TRBD1	TGCGCCAGCAGGGGTGGACAGGGAGGTGAAATGAACACTGAAGCTTTCTTT	CASRGGQGGEMNTEAFF
-	TRBV7-3	TRBJ2-1	TRBD2	TGTGCCAGCAGTCAAGCGGGACCATCCAATGAGCAGTTCTTC	CASSQAGPSNEQFF
-	TRBV7-2	TRBJ1-6	-	TGTGCCAGCAGCTTATGGCCTAGCTCCTATAATTCACCCCTCCACTTT	CASSLWPSSYNSPLHF
-	TRBV7-9	TRBJ1-5	-	TGTGCCAGCAGCGTTGGATTTCAGCCCCAGCATTTT	CASSVGFQPQHF
-	TRBV4-3	TRBJ1-3	-	TGCGCCAGCAGCCAAGGTGTAAGGGTAACTGGAAACACCATATATTTT	CASSQGVRVTGNTIYF
-	TRBV29-1	TRBJ2-7	-	TGCAGCGTTGGAAGGGGGGCAGAGCAGTACTTC	CSVGRGAEQYF
few	TRBV7-8	TRBJ1-5	-	TGTGCCAGCACCCTTACTTCAGGGCTTTATTATCAGCCCCAGCATTTT	CASTLTSGLYYQPQHF
-	TRBV5-1	TRBJ2-5	-	TGCGCCAGCAGCTTGGTTCTGGGTGGAGAGACCCAGTACTTC	CASSLVLGGETQYF
-	TRBV10-2	TRBJ1-3	-	TGCGCCAGCAGTGAGGCAGGAGGAAACACCATATATTTT	CASSEAGGNTIYF
once	TRBV18	TRBJ2-1	-	TGTGCCAGCTCACCTCTTGACGGGTCCTACAATGAGCAGTTCTTC	CASSPLDGSYNEQFF
-	TRBV27	TRBJ1-5	-	TGTGCCAGCAGCACCGGGAGAACTCAGCCCCAGCATTTT	CASSTGRTQPQHF
-	TRBV7-3	TRBJ1-1	-	TGTGCCAGCAGCTTAATCGGGTTGCCGAACACTGAAGCTTTCTTT	CASSLIGLPNTEAFF
-	TRBV3-1/TRBV3-2	TRBJ1-4	-	TGTGCCAGCAGCCAACTCAGTAATGAAAAACTGTTTTTT	CASSQLSNEKLFF
once	TRBV6-2/TRBV6-3	TRBJ2-7	TRBD2	TGTGCCAGCAGTTACGGGAGCGGGGGGACCTACGAGCAGTACTTC	CASSYGSGGTYEQYF
-	TRBV7-2	TRBJ1-2	TRBD1	TGTGCCAGCAGCTTAGGTGGACAGGCTAATGGCTACACCTTC	CASSLGGQANGYTF
-	TRBV30	TRBJ2-3	-	TGTGCCTGGACACCTAGCGTTGTCTCGTCCTATACGCAGTATTTT	CAWTPSVVSSYTQYF
-	TRBV7-9	TRBJ1-1	-	TGTGCCAGCAGAATTGGGGGGGCAGGCACTGAAGCTTTCTTT	CASRIGGAGTEAFF
-	TRBV4-2	TRBJ1-6	-	TGTGCCAGCAGCCAAGACAGCTCGTATTCACCCCTCCACTTT	CASSQDSSYSPLHF
-	TRBV4-3	TRBJ1-1	-	TGCGCCAGCAGCCAAGAATATGGGGGCACTGAAGCTTTCTTT	CASSQEYGGTEAFF
-	TRBV7-2	TRBJ2-1	-	TGTGCCAGCAGCTCCTACTGGGAGCAGTTCTTC	CASSSYWEQFF
-	TRBV7-9	TRBJ1-2	-	TGTGCCAGCAGCTTTACAGGTTCAAGCTATGGCTACACCTTC	CASSFTGSSYGYTF